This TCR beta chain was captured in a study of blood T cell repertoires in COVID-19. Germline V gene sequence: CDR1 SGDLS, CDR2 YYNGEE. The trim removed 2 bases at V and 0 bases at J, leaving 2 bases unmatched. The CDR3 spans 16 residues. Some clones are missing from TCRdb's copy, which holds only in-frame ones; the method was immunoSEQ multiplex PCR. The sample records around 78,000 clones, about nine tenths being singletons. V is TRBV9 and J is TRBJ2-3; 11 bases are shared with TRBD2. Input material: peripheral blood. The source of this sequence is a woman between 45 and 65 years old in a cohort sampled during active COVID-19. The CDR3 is CASSVTSGGSTDTQYF. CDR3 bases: TGTGCCAGCAGCGTTACTAGCGGGGGAAGCACAGATACGCAGTATTTT.